Each of the 10 T cell receptor beta chains below was sequenced from the same sample in a study of T-cell memory formation after mild COVID-19 (dated by TCRdb to the early 2020s). The method was 5' RACE. Sequencing took place on an Illumina NovaSeq 6000. TCRdb trimmed the raw reads at Q25, called clones with MiXCR and kept productive beta chains. Rows with a matching CDR3 protein are joined into one entry that keeps the most common DNA and genes. The sample contains about 350,000 distinct CDR3 sequences, about 13% of them found a single time. The ten largest clones represent 20% to 25% of the sample. The sample was PBMCs or a T cell subset sorted from them (not recorded which). These receptors were taken from a young man who had mild COVID-19 (a few samples of this study predate the infection). The sample titles of this study are shuffled in the database, so cell type and time point are left out; the donor was told from shared clones.

There are a few counts of this clonotype. V gene TRBV4-2 combines with J gene TRBJ2-5; 11 bases are a match to TRBD2. Losses at the gene ends were 4 bases for V and 2 bases for J; bases not matched to a gene: 3. Germline assignment: CDR1 LGHNA and CDR2 YNFKEQ. This CDR3 contains 15 residues. CDR3 nucleotides: TGTGCCAGCAGCCGCGGGACTAGCGGACAAGAGACCCAGTACTTC. Translated: CASSRGTSGQETQYF.

The chain has TRBV12-3 or TRBV12-4 and TRBJ2-1; 8 positions agree with TRBD1. CDR3 length: 15 residues. With 1 base clipped from V and 3 bases from J, the junction kept 2 bases outside the gene matches. The CDR3 here is CASSLGDRYYNEQFF. CDR3 DNA sequence: TGTGCCAGCAGTTTAGGGGACAGGTACTACAATGAGCAGTTCTTC.

This clonotype appeared a few times. V is TRBV4-1 and J is TRBJ1-1; no clear D. This CDR3 region has 18 residues. Trimming left V 3 bases short and J 1 base short, with 21 bases between. Germline-derived CDR1 and CDR2 are MGHRA and YSYEKL. The CDR3 DNA is TGCGCCAGCAGCCACGACAACTCAGGTGTCTTAGGGAACACTGAAGCTTTCTTT. Its protein is CASSHDNSGVLGNTEAFF.

This clonotype was counted only a few times. V gene TRBV24-1 combines with J gene TRBJ2-1; weak D call: TRBD2 (5 bases). The V end was cut by 6 bases, the J end by 9 bases, with 14 bases between. The CDR3 has 13 residues. In germline, CDR1 is KGHDR, CDR2 SFDVKD. CDR3 DNA sequence: TGTGCCACCAGTCTCGGGGAAAGGAGTGAGCAGTTCTTC. Translation gives CATSLGERSEQFF.

This clonotype came up many times. This sequence joins TRBV6-2 or TRBV6-3 and TRBJ1-5, with D perhaps matching TRBD1 (5 bases). CDR1 and CDR2 from the germline V gene are MNHEY and SVGEGT. Trimming cost V 5 bases and J 4 bases, with 12 bases left between them. This CDR3 contains 14 residues. As DNA, the CDR3 is TGTGCCAGCAGTCCTCAGGGTGGGAATCAGCCCCAGCATTTT. It specifies CASSPQGGNQPQHF.

The table lists this clonotype with a few counts. This chain uses TRBV11-2 with TRBJ2-5, with D possibly called TRBD1 or TRBD2 (5 bases each). The germline gives CDR1 SGHAT, CDR2 FQNNGV. The length of the CDR3 is 15 residues. Trimming pared 5 bases from V and 4 bases from J, leaving 17 bases between. CDR3 sequence: CASSRGRGLRETQYF. In DNA, the CDR3 is TGTGCCAGCAGCCGCGGACGGGGCCTGCGAGAGACCCAGTACTTC.

This clonotype was detected many times. This CDR3 is CASTSTDTQYF. CDR3 in DNA: TGTGCCAGTACCTCCACAGATACGCAGTATTTT. This rearrangement joins TRBV10-3 to TRBJ2-3; D gene unclear. The V end lost 10 bases, the J end lost 2 bases, and 7 bases lay between the germline ends. Germline V lookup: CDR1 ENHRY, CDR2 SYGVKD. The CDR3 spans 11 residues.

The rearrangement uses TRBV5-5 and TRBJ1-5; D may be TRBD1 (5 bases). The germline V gene has CDR1 SGHKS and CDR2 YYEKEE (reference sequence). This CDR3 is 15 amino acids long. The V and J ends lost 0 bases and 4 bases respectively, with 11 bases between them. This chain's CDR3 is CASSLAGQRNQPQHF. The DNA for the CDR3 is TGTGCCAGCAGCTTGGCAGGGCAGAGAAATCAGCCCCAGCATTTT.

The V and J genes are TRBV12-3 or TRBV12-4 and TRBJ2-6, with D perhaps TRBD1 or TRBD2 (5 bases each). V was cut by 10 bases and J by 4 bases, with 14 bases left in between. The CDR3 contains 14 residues. The CDR3 spells CATGSISGANVLTF. The CDR3 DNA is TGTGCCACAGGGAGCATATCCGGGGCCAACGTCCTGACTTTC.

The chain employs TRBV6-2 or TRBV6-3 and TRBJ2-1, with 7 positions matching TRBD2. Germline V gene data show CDR1 as MNHEY and CDR2 as SVGEGT. V lost 0 bases to trimming and J lost 6 bases; unmatched junction nucleotides: 17. The CDR3 contains 19 residues. The DNA for the CDR3 is TGTGCCAGCAGTTACTCTGACCTTCGGACTGGGACTACTGGCAATGAGCAGTTCTTC. Its protein product is CASSYSDLRTGTTGNEQFF.